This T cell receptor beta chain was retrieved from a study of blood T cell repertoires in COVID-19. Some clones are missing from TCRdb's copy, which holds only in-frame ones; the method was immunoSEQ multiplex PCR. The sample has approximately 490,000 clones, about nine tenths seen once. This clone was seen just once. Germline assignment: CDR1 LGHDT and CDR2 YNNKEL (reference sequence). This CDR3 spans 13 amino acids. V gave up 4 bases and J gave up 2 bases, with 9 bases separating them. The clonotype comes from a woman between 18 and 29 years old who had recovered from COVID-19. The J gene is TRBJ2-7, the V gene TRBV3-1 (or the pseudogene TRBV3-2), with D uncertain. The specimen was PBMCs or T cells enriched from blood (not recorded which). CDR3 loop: CASSRRSTYEQYF. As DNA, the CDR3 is TGTGCCAGCAGCCGCCGATCTACCTACGAGCAGTACTTC.